These 15 T cell receptor beta chains were all obtained from the same sample, sequenced in a study of blood T cell repertoires in COVID-19. Generated by immunoSEQ multiplex PCR, the TCRdb table keeps only in-frame clones and is missing some. The sample has roughly 130,000 clones, roughly 80% seen once. The specimen sequenced was peripheral blood. These receptors all stem from a woman between 45 and 60 years old with acute or convalescent COVID-19.

The rearrangement links TRBV28 to TRBJ2-3, with TRBD1 matching 7 bases. The CDR3 is 15 residues long. Germline V gene sequence: CDR1 MDHEN, CDR2 SYDVKM. J was trimmed by 0 bases and V by 5 bases; bases with no gene match: 5. CDR3 residues: CASSTGAQSTDTQYF. The CDR3 bases are TGTGCCAGCAGTACAGGGGCCCAAAGCACAGATACGCAGTATTTT.

The count of this clone is one. The chain links TRBV11-2 to TRBJ1-6; maybe TRBD1 (5 bases). The germline V and J ends were trimmed by 5 bases and 4 bases, with 12 bases remaining between them. Looked up from germline, CDR1 is SGHAT and CDR2 is FQNNGV. The CDR3 has 15 residues. As DNA, the CDR3 is TGTGCCAGCAGCACCCGACAGTCTTATAATTCACCCCTCCACTTT. As protein: CASSTRQSYNSPLHF.

This rearrangement joins TRBV19 to TRBJ2-7, with 8 bases that match TRBD1. The J segment lost 3 bases and the V segment lost 0 bases, leaving 4 bases of the junction unmatched. Germline CDR1 is LNHDA and CDR2 is SQIVND (reference sequence). The CDR3 is 15 amino acids. The CDR3 is CASSIDGTGGYEQYF. In DNA form, the CDR3 reads TGTGCCAGTAGTATAGATGGAACAGGGGGCTACGAGCAGTACTTC.

The chain links TRBV30 to TRBJ1-1; D is unresolved. The V end lost 2 bases, the J end lost 1 base, and 8 bases lay between the germline ends. The germline V gene has CDR1 GTSNPN and CDR2 SVGIG (reference sequence). The CDR3 is 13 residues long. Written as DNA, the CDR3 is TGTGCCTGGAGTATGGCAGAGAACACTGAAGCTTTCTTT. This translates into CAWSMAENTEAFF.

As concerns this clone: This specimen includes other DNA sequences encoding the same CDR3. This chain links TRBV12-3 or TRBV12-4 with TRBJ1-1, with D perhaps TRBD1 (5 bases). V was cut by 6 bases and J by 4 bases, with 12 bases left in between. The CDR3 loop spans 13 amino acids. CDR3 DNA sequence: TGTGCCAGCAGCACCCGCGGGGGCACTGAAGCTTTCTTT. Amino acid sequence: CASSTRGGTEAFF.

The CDR3 DNA reads as TGTGCCAGCAGCATCGGGAGGGGTCCTAATGAAAAACTGTTTTTT. The encoded protein is CASSIGRGPNEKLFF. The rearrangement links TRBV18 to TRBJ1-4; D might be TRBD1 (5 bases). Trimming shortened V by 8 bases and J by 3 bases, and 16 bases separated the two germline ends. CDR1 and CDR2 from the germline V gene are KGHSH and LQKENI. The CDR3 loop spans 15 amino acids.

V and J are TRBV4-1 and TRBJ1-2; TRBD1 matches 7 bases. The CDR3 contains 15 residues. Trimming cost V 0 bases and J 7 bases; bases outside gene matches: 8. The germline gives CDR1 MGHRA, CDR2 YSYEKL. DNA of the CDR3: TGCGCCAGCAGCCAAGATATGGAGGGGGCGCCTGGCTACACCTTC. Amino acids: CASSQDMEGAPGYTF.

The chain has TRBV18 and TRBJ1-3; 7 bases agree with TRBD1. The CDR3 has 15 amino acids. Germline V CDR1 and CDR2: KGHSH, LQKENI. The ends lost 0 bases at V and 8 bases at J; junction bases unmatched: 7. CDR3 nucleotide sequence: TGTGCCAGCTCACCACCGGGGTCAGGGGGACACACCATATATTTT. Translation: CASSPPGSGGHTIYF.

The V and J genes are TRBV19 and TRBJ2-3; the match to TRBD1 covers 7 bases. This CDR3 contains 18 residues. From germline, CDR1 is LNHDA and CDR2 SQIVND (reference sequence). J gave up 1 base and V 10 bases, and 20 bases lay outside the gene matches. The CDR3 bases are TGTGCCACCTCGCCTCGGACAGGACAATTTGAGGGCACAGATACGCAGTATTTT. Translating it yields CATSPRTGQFEGTDTQYF. The entire variable domain, with the rest obtained from reference TRBV19 and TRBJ2-3, is as follows: DGGITQSPKYLFRKEGQNVTLSCEQNLNHDAMYWYRQDPGQGLRLIYYSQIVNDFQKGDIAEGYSVSREKKESFPLTVTSAQKNPTAFYLCATSPRTGQFEGTDTQYFGPGTRLTVL.

As regards this clone: The same CDR3 can be traced to other DNA sequences in this sample. The CDR3 nucleotides are TGTGCCAGTAGTATACAGGGTGCGTCCTACGAGCAGTACTTC. Amino acids: CASSIQGASYEQYF. V and J are TRBV19 and TRBJ2-7, with D perhaps TRBD1 (5 bases). V dropped 2 bases and J dropped 1 base, with 9 bases sitting between them. There are 14 residues in the CDR3. Germline lookup yields CDR1 LNHDA and CDR2 SQIVND (reference sequence).

This sequence joins TRBV30 and TRBJ1-1; D not resolved. The CDR3 extends over 15 amino acids. Germline V gene data show CDR1 as GTSNPN and CDR2 as SVGIG (reference sequence). Trimming pared 1 base from V and 0 bases from J, leaving 12 bases between. CDR3 coding DNA: TGTGCCTGGAGTGGCAAGGGAGCTATGAACACTGAAGCTTTCTTT. Encoded protein: CAWSGKGAMNTEAFF.

The V call is TRBV5-4, the J call TRBJ1-1; maybe TRBD1 (5 bases). CDR1 and CDR2 (germline): SGHNT, YYREEE (reference sequence). Between the trimmed V and J ends, which lost 4 bases and 2 bases, there was a span of 12 bases. The CDR3 is made up of 14 amino acids. In nucleotides, the CDR3 is TGTGCCAGCAGCCGGAGGGGAGGAAACACTGAAGCTTTCTTT. Residues: CASSRRGGNTEAFF.

This CDR3 is CASSPGQNNSPLHF. The DNA for the CDR3 is TGTGCCAGCTCACCCGGACAGAATAATTCACCCCTCCACTTT. This chain links TRBV18 with TRBJ1-6; TRBD1 might be the D (6 bases). The CDR3 extends over 14 amino acids. Trimming took 3 bases from V and 5 from J, leaving 8 bases between them. Germline V gene sequence: CDR1 KGHSH, CDR2 LQKENI.

The V and J genes are TRBV7-2 and TRBJ2-7; TRBD2 matches at 9 bases. Germline V lookup: CDR1 SGHTA, CDR2 FQGNSA. There are 15 residues in the CDR3. After removal of 5 bases from V and 5 bases from J, the junction contained 10 bases not matched to a gene. CDR3 in DNA: TGTGCCAGCAGCCGGCCTGGGACTAGCCGGGACGAGCAGTACTTC. Translation: CASSRPGTSRDEQYF.

J is TRBJ2-2 and V is TRBV2; no firm D call. The CDR3 covers 13 residues. V was pared by 5 bases and J by 4 bases, with 8 bases between. CDR1 is SNHLY and CDR2 is FYNNEI in the germline V gene. The CDR3 bases are TGTGCCAGCAGTCCCATGAGCACCGGGGAGCTGTTTTTT. It specifies CASSPMSTGELFF.